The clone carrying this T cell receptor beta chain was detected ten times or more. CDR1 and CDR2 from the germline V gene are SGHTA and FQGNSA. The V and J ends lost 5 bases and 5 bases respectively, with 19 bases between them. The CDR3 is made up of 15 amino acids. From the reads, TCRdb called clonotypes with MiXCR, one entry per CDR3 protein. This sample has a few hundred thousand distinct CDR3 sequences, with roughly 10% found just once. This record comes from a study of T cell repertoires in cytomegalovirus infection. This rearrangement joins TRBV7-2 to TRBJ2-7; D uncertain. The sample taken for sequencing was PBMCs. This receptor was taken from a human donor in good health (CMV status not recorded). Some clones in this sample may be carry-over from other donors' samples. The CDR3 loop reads CASSLRQGRRDEQYF. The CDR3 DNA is TGTGCCAGCAGCCTAAGACAAGGCCGAAGAGACGAGCAGTACTTC.